This T cell receptor beta chain was sequenced for a study of T cells in Graves' hyperthyroidism and ophthalmopathy. This CDR3 is 14 amino acids long. Trimming took off 4 bases at V and 1 base at J, with 11 bases between the two ends. Germline V gives CDR1 SGHTA, CDR2 FQGNSA. Amplification of TCR beta CDR3 regions used RNA as the template. Researchers ran a first-round RT-PCR on the TCR CDR3 using the HTBI primer set. MiXCR, run by TCRdb on the multiplex PCR reads, gives a single entry per CDR3 protein. The sample holds around 500,000 distinct CDR3 sequences, around a fifth seen once. The sequenced sample consisted of blood. The chain links TRBV7-2 to TRBJ2-7; D gene uncertain. The receptor was derived from a woman in her seventies with Graves' ophthalmopathy. CDR3 sequence: CASSWNHGSYEQYF. The CDR3 nucleotides are TGTGCCAGCAGCTGGAACCACGGATCCTACGAGCAGTACTTC.